There are many counts of the clone carrying this TCR beta chain. Its specificity is not known. The sample is drawn from a study of regulatory T cells in long-lasting Graves disease. General observations from the study: Persistent patients shared more public clonotypes (2,741) than newly diagnosed patients (around 1,000).

CDR3 regions were amplified by Arm-PCR using iRepertoire HTBI primers to build TCR beta libraries. Methods used by the authors: In the combined samples, some 59 TRBV and 14 TRBJ segments were identified. TCRdb re-called the multiplex PCR reads with MiXCR, one entry per CDR3 protein. It is TCRdb's table, rather than the study itself, that gives the V and J calls and clone size. The table lists about 240,000 distinct CDR3 sequences, 20% to 25% of them singletons. V lost 3 bases and J lost 5; bases outside the gene matches: 3. From germline, CDR1 is SGHKS and CDR2 YYEKEE (reference sequence). This CDR3 contains 15 residues. Time point here: newly diagnosed GD, antithyroid drugs for less than 3 months. PBMC RNA served as the TCR library source.

The specimen was peripheral blood mononuclear cells (PBMCs), collected at new diagnosis, from a patient treated with antithyroid drugs. V gene TRBV5-5 combines with J gene TRBJ2-2; TRBD2 matches 11 bases. The clonotype originates from a female donor with Graves disease. CDR3 protein: CASSSLAGETGELFF. For the CDR3, the DNA is TGTGCCAGCAGCTCACTAGCGGGAGAAACCGGGGAGCTGTTTTTT. The variable domain in full, with the rest retrieved from reference TRBV5-5 and TRBJ2-2, is DAGVTQSPTHLIKTRGQQVTLRCSPISGHKSVSWYQQVLGQGPQFIFQYYEKEERGRGNFPDRFSARQFPNYSSELNVNALLLGDSALYLCASSSLAGETGELFFGEGSRLTVL.